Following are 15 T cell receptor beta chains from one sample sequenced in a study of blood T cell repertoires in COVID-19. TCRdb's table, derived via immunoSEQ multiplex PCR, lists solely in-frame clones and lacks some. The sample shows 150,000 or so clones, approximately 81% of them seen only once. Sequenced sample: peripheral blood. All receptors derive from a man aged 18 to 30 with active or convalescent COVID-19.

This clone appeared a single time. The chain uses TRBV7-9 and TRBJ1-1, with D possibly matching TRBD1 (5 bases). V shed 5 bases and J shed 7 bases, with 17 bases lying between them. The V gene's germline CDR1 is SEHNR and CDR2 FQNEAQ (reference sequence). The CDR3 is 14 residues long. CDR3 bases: TGTGCCAGCAGCATCGCACAAGGGGTAGTTGAAGCTTTCTTT. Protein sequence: CASSIAQGVVEAFF.

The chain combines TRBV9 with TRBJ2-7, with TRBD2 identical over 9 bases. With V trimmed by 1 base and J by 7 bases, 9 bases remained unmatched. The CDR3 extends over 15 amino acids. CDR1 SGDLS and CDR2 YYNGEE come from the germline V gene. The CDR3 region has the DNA TGTGCCAGCAGCGTAATCAGCGGGGGGATAGGTGAGCAGTACTTC. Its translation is CASSVISGGIGEQYF.

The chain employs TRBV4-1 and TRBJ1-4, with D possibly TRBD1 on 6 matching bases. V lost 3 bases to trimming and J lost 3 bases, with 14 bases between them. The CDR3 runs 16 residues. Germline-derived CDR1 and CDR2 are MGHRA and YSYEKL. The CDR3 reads CASSQGQGNPNEKLFF. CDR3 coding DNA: TGCGCCAGCAGCCAGGGTCAGGGGAACCCTAATGAAAAACTGTTTTTT.

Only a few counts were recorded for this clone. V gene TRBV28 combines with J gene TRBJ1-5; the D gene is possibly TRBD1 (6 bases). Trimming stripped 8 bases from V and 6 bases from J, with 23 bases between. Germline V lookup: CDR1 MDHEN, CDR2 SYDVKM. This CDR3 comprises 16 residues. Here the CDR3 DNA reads TGTGCCAGCTTCGGAGGGGCGGGGGCCCTCGGTCAGCCCCAGCATTTT. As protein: CASFGGAGALGQPQHF.

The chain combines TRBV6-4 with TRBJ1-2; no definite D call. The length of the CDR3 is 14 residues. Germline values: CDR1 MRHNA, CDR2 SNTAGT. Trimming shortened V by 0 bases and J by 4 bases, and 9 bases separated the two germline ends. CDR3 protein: CASSDSNTGYGYTF. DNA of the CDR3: TGTGCCAGCAGTGACTCGAATACGGGCTATGGCTACACCTTC.

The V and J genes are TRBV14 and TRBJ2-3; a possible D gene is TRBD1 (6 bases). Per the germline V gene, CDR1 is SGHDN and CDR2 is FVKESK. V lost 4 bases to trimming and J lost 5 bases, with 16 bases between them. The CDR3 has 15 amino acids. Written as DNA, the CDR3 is TGTGCCAGCAGCCCCCTGGGACAACGGGGAGATACGCAGTATTTT. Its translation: CASSPLGQRGDTQYF.

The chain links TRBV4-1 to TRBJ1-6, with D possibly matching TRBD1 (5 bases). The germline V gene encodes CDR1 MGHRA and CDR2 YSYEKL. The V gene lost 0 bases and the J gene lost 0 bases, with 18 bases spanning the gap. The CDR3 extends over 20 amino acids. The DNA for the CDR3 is TGCGCCAGCAGCCAAGATCGTACAGGCTCCCTTAGCTCCTATAATTCACCCCTCCACTTT. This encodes CASSQDRTGSLSSYNSPLHF.

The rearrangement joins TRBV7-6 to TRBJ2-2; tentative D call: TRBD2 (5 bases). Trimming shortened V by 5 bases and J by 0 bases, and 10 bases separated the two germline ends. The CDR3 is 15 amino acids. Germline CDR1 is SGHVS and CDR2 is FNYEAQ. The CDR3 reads CASSQTGTNTGELFF. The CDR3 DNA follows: TGTGCCAGCAGCCAAACCGGGACGAACACCGGGGAGCTGTTTTTT.

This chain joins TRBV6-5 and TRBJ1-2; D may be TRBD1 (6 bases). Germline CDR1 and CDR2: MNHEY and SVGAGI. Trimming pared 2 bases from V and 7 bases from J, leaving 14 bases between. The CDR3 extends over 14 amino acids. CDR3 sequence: CASSYGAGDSGYTF. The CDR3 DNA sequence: TGTGCCAGCAGTTACGGGGCAGGGGATAGTGGCTACACCTTC.

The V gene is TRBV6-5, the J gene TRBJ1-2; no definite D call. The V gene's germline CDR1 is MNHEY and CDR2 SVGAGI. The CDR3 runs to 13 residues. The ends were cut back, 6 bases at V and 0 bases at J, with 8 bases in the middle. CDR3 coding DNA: TGTGCCAGCAGATTAGACTCTAACTATGGCTACACCTTC. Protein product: CASRLDSNYGYTF.

The CDR3 nucleotides read TGCGCCAGCAGCTTGACTGGGACTAGCGGGACAGATACGCAGTATTTT. This sequence encodes CASSLTGTSGTDTQYF. The J gene is TRBJ2-3, the V gene TRBV5-1; 12 bases are a match to TRBD2. Germline V CDR1 and CDR2: SGHRS, YFSETQ. Trimming removed 1 base from V and 3 bases from J; junction bases left unmatched: 3. The CDR3 runs to 16 residues.

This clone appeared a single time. CDR3 sequence reads: CATSRDLGGNTIYF. The DNA for the CDR3 is TGTGCCACCAGCAGAGATCTCGGTGGAAACACCATATATTTT. The V and J genes are TRBV15 and TRBJ1-3; D remains ambiguous. Germline loops: CDR1 LNHNV, CDR2 YYDKDF (reference sequence). The ends were cut back, 0 bases at V and 3 bases at J, with 6 bases in the middle. The CDR3 totals 14 residues. Full variable domain (rest looked up from reference TRBV15 and TRBJ1-3): DAMVIQNPRYQVTQFGKPVTLSCSQTLNHNVMYWYQQKSSQAPKLLFHYYDKDFNNEADTPDNFQSRRPNTSFCFLDIRSPGLGDTAMYLCATSRDLGGNTIYFGEGSWLTVV.

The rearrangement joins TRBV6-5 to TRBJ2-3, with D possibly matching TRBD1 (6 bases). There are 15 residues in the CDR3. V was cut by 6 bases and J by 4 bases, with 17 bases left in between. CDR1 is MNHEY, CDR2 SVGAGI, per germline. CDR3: CASRRDPTGPDTQYF. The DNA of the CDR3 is TGTGCCAGCAGGAGGGACCCCACAGGGCCAGATACGCAGTATTTT.

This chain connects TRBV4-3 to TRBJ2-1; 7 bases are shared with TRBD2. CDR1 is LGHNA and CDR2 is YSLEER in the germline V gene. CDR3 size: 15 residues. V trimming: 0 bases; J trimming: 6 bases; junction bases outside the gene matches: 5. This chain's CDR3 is CASSQDHLAVNEQFF. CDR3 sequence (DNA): TGCGCCAGCAGCCAAGATCACCTAGCGGTCAATGAGCAGTTCTTC.

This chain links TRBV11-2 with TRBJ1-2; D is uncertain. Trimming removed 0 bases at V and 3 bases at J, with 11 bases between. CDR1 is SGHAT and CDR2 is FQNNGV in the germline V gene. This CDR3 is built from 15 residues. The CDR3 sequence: CASSLDYYSDYGYTF. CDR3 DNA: TGTGCCAGCAGCTTAGATTATTACAGTGACTATGGCTACACCTTC.